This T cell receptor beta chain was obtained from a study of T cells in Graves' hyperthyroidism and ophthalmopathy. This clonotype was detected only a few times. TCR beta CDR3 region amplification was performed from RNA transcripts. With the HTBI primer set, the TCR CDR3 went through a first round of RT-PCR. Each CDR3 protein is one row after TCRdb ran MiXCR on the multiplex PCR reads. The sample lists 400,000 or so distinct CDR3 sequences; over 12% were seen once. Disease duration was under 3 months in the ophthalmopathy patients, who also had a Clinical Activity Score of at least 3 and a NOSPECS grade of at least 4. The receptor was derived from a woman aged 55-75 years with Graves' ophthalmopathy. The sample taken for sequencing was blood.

CDR3 DNA sequence: TGTGCCAGCAGTTGGACAGGGAGTGGTAAGGGTGAGCAGTTCTTC. Encoded protein: CASSWTGSGKGEQFF. The chain links TRBV25-1 to TRBJ2-1, with TRBD1 matching 8 bases. The V and J ends lost 5 bases and 9 bases, in that order; junction bases with no gene match: 12. Germline V gene lookup returns CDR1 MGHDK and CDR2 SYGVNS. The CDR3 covers 15 residues.